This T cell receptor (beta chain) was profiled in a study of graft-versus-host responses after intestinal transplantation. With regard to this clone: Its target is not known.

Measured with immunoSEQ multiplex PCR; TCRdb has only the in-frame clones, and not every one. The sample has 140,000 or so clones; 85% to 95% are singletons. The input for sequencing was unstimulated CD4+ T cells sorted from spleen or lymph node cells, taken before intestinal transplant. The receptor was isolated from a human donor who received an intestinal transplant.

The CDR3: CASGSWGNQPQHF. CDR3 nucleotide sequence: TGTGCCAGCGGGTCCTGGGGCAATCAGCCCCAGCATTTT. The chain joins TRBV6-1 to TRBJ1-5; no firm D call. This CDR3 is 13 amino acids long. Germline loops: CDR1 MNHNS, CDR2 SASEGT. V was pared by 8 bases and J by 2 bases, with 10 bases between.